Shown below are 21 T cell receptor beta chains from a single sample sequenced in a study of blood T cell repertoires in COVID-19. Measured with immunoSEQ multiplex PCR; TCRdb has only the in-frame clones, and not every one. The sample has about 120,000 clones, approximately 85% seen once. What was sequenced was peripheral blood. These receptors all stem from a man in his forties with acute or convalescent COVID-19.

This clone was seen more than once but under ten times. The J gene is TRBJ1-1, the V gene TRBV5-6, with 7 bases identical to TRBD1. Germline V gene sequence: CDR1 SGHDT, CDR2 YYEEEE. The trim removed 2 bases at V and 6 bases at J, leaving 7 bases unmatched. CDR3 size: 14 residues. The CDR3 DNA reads TGTGCCAGCAGCTTAGTAACAGGGGTGCCTGAAGCTTTCTTT. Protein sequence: CASSLVTGVPEAFF.

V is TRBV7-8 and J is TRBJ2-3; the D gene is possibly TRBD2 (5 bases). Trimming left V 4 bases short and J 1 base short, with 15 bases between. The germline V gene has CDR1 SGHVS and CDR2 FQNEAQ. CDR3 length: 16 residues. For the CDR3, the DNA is TGTGCCAGCAGCTCCTGGCGGGCCCCTGGCACAGATACGCAGTATTTT. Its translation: CASSSWRAPGTDTQYF.

In DNA form, the CDR3 reads TGTGCCAGCAGTTACGTCGGTAATGAAAAACTGTTTTTT. Amino acid sequence: CASSYVGNEKLFF. This rearrangement joins TRBV6-2 or TRBV6-3 to TRBJ1-4; D gene ambiguous. CDR3 length: 13 amino acids. Between the trimmed V and J ends, which lost 2 bases and 4 bases, there was a span of 5 bases. Germline CDR1 MNHEY, CDR2 SVGEGT.

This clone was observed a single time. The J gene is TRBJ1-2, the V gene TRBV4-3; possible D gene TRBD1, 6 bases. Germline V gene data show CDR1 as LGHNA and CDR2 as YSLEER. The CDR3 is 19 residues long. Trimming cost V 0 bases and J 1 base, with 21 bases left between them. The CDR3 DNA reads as TGCGCCAGCAGCCAAGATCCAGCAGGTCGGGGGGCTTTTAACTATGGCTACACCTTC. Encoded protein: CASSQDPAGRGAFNYGYTF.

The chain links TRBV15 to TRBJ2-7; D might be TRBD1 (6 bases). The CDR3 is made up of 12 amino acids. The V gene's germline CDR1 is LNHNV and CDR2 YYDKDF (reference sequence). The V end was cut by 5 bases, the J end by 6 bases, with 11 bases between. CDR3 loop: CATSLQGLEQYF. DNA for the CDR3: TGTGCCACCAGCCTACAGGGTCTCGAGCAGTACTTC. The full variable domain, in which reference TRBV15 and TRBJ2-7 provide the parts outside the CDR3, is DAMVIQNPRYQVTQFGKPVTLSCSQTLNHNVMYWYQQKSSQAPKLLFHYYDKDFNNEADTPDNFQSRRPNTSFCFLDIRSPGLGDTAMYLCATSLQGLEQYFGPGTRLTVT.

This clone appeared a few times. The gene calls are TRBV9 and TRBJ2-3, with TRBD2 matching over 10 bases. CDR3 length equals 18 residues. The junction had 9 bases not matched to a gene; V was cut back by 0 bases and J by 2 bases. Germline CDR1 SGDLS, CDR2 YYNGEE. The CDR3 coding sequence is TGTGCCAGCAGCGTAGCTGCGGCTAGCGGGGGATTCACAGATACGCAGTATTTT. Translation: CASSVAAASGGFTDTQYF.

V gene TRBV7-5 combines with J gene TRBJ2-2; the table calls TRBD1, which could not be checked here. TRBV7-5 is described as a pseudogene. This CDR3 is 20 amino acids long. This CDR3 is CARSPPGSQGGLVYTGELFF. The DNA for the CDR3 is TGTGCCAGAAGCCCTCCAGGCTCGCAGGGGGGCTTGGTGTACACCGGGGAGCTGTTTTTT.

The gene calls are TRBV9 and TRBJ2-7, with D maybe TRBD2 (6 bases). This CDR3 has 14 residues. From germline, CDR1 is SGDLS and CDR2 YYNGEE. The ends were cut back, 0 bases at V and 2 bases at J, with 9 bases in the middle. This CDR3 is CASSVGLGTYEQYF. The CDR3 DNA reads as TGTGCCAGCAGCGTAGGACTAGGGACCTACGAGCAGTACTTC.

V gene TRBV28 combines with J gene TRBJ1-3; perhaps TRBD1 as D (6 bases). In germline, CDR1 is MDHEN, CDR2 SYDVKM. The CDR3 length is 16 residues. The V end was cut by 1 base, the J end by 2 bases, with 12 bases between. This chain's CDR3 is CASSLSDSRTGNTIYF. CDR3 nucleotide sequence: TGTGCCAGCAGTTTATCGGACAGCCGGACTGGAAACACCATATATTTT.

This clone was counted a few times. CDR3 coding DNA: TGTGCCACCGGACAGGGGGCCTACGAGCAGTACTTC. Translating it yields CATGQGAYEQYF. V is TRBV3-1 (or the pseudogene TRBV3-2) and J is TRBJ2-7, with 10 bases fitting TRBD1. In germline, CDR1 is LGHDT, CDR2 YNNKEL (reference sequence). The trim removed 10 bases at V and 2 bases at J, leaving 2 bases unmatched. The CDR3 sequence is 12 residues long.

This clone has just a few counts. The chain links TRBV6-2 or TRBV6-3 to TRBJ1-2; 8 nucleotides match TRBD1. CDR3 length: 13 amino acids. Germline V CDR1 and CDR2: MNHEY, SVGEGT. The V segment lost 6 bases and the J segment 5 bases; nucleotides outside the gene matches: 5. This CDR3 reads CASSLTGDYGYTF. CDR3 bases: TGTGCCAGCAGCCTGACAGGGGATTATGGCTACACCTTC.

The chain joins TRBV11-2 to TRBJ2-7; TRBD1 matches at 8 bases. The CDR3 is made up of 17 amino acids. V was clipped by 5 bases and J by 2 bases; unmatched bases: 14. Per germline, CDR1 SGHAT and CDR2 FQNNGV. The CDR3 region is CASSPRLRTGITYEQYF. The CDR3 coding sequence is TGTGCCAGCAGCCCGCGCCTTAGGACAGGGATCACCTACGAGCAGTACTTC.

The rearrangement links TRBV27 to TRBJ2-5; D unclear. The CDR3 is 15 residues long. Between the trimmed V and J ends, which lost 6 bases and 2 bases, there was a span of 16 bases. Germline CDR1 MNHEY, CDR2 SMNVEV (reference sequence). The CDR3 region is CASSFTHPLQETQYF. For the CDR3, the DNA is TGTGCCAGCAGCTTCACCCACCCCCTACAAGAGACCCAGTACTTC.

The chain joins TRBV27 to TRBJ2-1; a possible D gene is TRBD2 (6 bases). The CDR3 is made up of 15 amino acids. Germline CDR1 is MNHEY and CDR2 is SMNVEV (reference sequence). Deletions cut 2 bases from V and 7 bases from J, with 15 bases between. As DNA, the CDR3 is TGTGCCAGCAGTTTAGGCGGGGTGGGTTGGAATGAGCAGTTCTTC. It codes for CASSLGGVGWNEQFF.

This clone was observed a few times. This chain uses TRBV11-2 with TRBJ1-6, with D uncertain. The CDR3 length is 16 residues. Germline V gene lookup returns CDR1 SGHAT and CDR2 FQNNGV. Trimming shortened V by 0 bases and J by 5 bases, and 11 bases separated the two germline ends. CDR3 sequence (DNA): TGTGCCAGCAGCTTAGAAGCGGGGTGGAATAATTCACCCCTCCACTTT. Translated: CASSLEAGWNNSPLHF.

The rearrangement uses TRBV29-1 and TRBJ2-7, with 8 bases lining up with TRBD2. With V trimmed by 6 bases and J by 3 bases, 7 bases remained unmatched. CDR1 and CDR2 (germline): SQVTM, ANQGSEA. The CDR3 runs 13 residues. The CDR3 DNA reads TGCAGCGTCCGGGAGGGCAGGGGCTACGAGCAGTACTTC. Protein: CSVREGRGYEQYF.

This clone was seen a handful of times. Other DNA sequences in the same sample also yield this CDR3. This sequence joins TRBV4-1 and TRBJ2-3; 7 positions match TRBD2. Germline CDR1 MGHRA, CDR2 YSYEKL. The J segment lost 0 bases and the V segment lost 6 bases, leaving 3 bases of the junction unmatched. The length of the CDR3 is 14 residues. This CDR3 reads CASRERGSTDTQYF. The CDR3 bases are TGCGCCAGCAGAGAGCGGGGTAGCACAGATACGCAGTATTTT.

CDR3 residues: CASSQASSGGRETQYF. The CDR3 DNA reads TGTGCCAGCAGCCAAGCTTCGAGCGGGGGGAGAGAGACCCAGTACTTC. V and J are TRBV3-1 (or the pseudogene TRBV3-2) and TRBJ2-5; TRBD2 matches 9 bases. Germline loops: CDR1 LGHDT, CDR2 YNNKEL (reference sequence). Trimming at V came to 1 base and at J to 4 bases, leaving 7 bases not matched to a gene. This CDR3 region has 16 residues.

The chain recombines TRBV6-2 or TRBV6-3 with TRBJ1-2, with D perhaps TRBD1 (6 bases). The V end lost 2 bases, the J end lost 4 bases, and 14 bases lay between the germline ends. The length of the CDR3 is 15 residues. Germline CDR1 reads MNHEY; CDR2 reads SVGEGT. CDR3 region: CASSYKAGDIYGYTF. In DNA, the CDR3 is TGTGCCAGCAGTTACAAGGCAGGGGATATCTATGGCTACACCTTC.

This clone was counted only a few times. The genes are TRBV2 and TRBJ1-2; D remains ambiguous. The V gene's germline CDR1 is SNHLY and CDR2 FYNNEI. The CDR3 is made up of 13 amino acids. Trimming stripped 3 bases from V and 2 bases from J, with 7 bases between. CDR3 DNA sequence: TGTGCCAGCAGTGACTCCAGAAACTATGGCTACACCTTC. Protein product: CASSDSRNYGYTF.

DNA of the CDR3: TGTGCCAGCAGTGTTCATCCAGGGGGCGTCTATGGCTACACCTTC. Protein: CASSVHPGGVYGYTF. This rearrangement joins TRBV28 to TRBJ1-2; TRBD1 matches at 8 bases. This CDR3 comprises 15 residues. CDR1 is MDHEN, CDR2 SYDVKM, per germline. V shed 5 bases, J shed 4 bases, and the junction held 9 bases outside the gene matches.